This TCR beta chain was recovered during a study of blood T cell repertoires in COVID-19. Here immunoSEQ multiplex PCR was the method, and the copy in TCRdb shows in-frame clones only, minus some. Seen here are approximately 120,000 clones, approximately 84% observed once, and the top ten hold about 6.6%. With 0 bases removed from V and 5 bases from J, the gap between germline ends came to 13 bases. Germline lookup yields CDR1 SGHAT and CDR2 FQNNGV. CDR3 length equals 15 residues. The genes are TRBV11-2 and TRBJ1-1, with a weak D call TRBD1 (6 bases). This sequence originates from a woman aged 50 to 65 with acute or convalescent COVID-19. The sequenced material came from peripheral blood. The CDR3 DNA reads TGTGCCAGCAGCTTAGATCTAAGCAGGGGAACTGAAGCTTTCTTT. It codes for CASSLDLSRGTEAFF.